Detailed here is one TCR beta chain. Antigen: not known. The entry originates in a study of CD8 T cells in ankylosing spondylitis. Findings and caveats of the study: A motif of under 10 highly homologous TCR beta variants was seen as apparently characteristic of ankylosing spondylitis blood. A subset of motif variants has previously been described in the synovial fluid and blood of reactive arthritis.

There are 16 residues in the CDR3. The V gene's germline CDR1 is MDHEN and CDR2 SYDVKM. V was shortened by 8 bases and J by 4 bases, with 18 bases between the two germline ends. As the method for making TCR beta libraries, quantitative 5'-RACE with molecular barcodes was used. TCRdb analysed the 5' RACE reads with MiXCR anew, one entry per CDR3 protein. The table shows 250,000 or so distinct CDR3 sequences, with 20% to 30% occurring only once. The sequence derives from a male donor with ankylosing spondylitis or in good health (not recorded which). V usage is TRBV28 and J usage is TRBJ1-6; D is uncertain. The sample taken for sequencing was blood, either unsorted or a sorted T cell fraction (not recorded which). The CDR3 spells CASAVPLYLYNSPLHF. CDR3 nucleotides: TGTGCCAGCGCCGTGCCACTGTATCTATATAATTCACCCCTCCACTTT.